This T cell receptor beta chain was sequenced during a study of cytomegalovirus exposure and HLA in healthy donors. Across the whole study: The approximately 120 validation repertoires were reported in a later analysis to have been generated on the same platform as the roughly 700 first-cohort repertoires.

Deletions cut 7 bases from V and 1 base from J, with 10 bases between. Germline V CDR1 and CDR2: MNHNS, SASEGT. This CDR3 has 13 amino acids. Study-wide results and limits: It was found in a later analysis that first-cohort TCR clusters tended to co-occur in the 100 to 150 validation repertoires. Confirmation was obtained in vitro that a few CMV-associated chains are specific for CMV antigens. Overall, about 160 TCR beta chains were annotated as cytomegalovirus-associated.

Sequencing was performed with immunoSEQ multiplex PCR; in TCRdb, only in-frame clones are kept and a portion is missing. This sample has 150,000 to 160,000 clones; about 82% occur once, and the top ten carry 2% to 2.5%. On this clone: As yet, its antigen is unknown.

This chain links TRBV6-1 with TRBJ1-2; tentative D call: TRBD1 (5 bases). This TCR derives from a human donor in good health. Material for sequencing was PBMCs. Here the CDR3 DNA reads TGTGCCAGCAAGACAGAGATTAACTATGGCTACACCTTC. As protein: CASKTEINYGYTF.